These T cell receptor beta chains were read from a single sample in a study of T cells after yellow fever vaccination. Using its own MiXCR run on the 5' RACE reads, TCRdb lists one record per CDR3 protein. The data show just under 600,000 distinct CDR3 sequences, approximately 15% seen once. Sample: PBMCs, taken on the day of the yellow fever booster vaccination. Source of these receptors: a man aged 30 to 45 who received the YFV17D yellow fever vaccine. Each CDR3 is given with its conserved first and last residue. The order of the fields is V gene, D gene, clone size, J gene, CDR3 DNA, CDR3 protein. The D gene is left open where the match is weak. A clone size is listed for some rows: how often the clone was seen (once, few, many), or a class if it is expanded.

V gene: TRBV6-1; D gene: NA; clone size: few; J gene: TRBJ1-2; CDR3 DNA: TGTGCCAGCACTAATGACTATGGCTACACCTTC; CDR3 protein: CASTNDYGYTF
V gene: TRBV20-1; D gene: TRBD2; clone size: NA; J gene: TRBJ2-1; CDR3 DNA: TGCAGTGCTAGAAGGCCGGGACTAGCGGGAGTTGAGCAGTTCTTC; CDR3 protein: CSARRPGLAGVEQFF
V gene: TRBV9; D gene: NA; clone size: few; J gene: TRBJ1-3; CDR3 DNA: TGTGCCAGCAGCGTAGGAACCGGAGGGATTGTGACCATATATTTT; CDR3 protein: CASSVGTGGIVTIYF
V gene: TRBV12-3/TRBV12-4; D gene: TRBD2; clone size: many; J gene: TRBJ2-3; CDR3 DNA: TGTGCCAGCAGAACTAGCGGGAGCTCGGATACGCAGTATTTT; CDR3 protein: CASRTSGSSDTQYF
V gene: TRBV7-7; D gene: NA; clone size: many; J gene: TRBJ2-5; CDR3 DNA: TGTGCTAGCAGCCGGGGGAGAGTCGGGGAGACCCAGTACTTC; CDR3 protein: CASSRGRVGETQYF
V gene: TRBV5-1; D gene: NA; clone size: few; J gene: TRBJ2-7; CDR3 DNA: TGCGCCAGCAGCTTATCTAGCTTTTTACCCCACGAGCAGTACTTC; CDR3 protein: CASSLSSFLPHEQYF
V gene: TRBV10-3; D gene: NA; clone size: NA; J gene: TRBJ2-3; CDR3 DNA: TGTGCCATCAGTGAGTATTCTGACAGGAGCACAGATACGCAGTATTTT; CDR3 protein: CAISEYSDRSTDTQYF
V gene: TRBV9; D gene: NA; clone size: few; J gene: TRBJ2-5; CDR3 DNA: TGTGCCAGCAGCGCCAACCATGGTGAGACCCAGTACTTC; CDR3 protein: CASSANHGETQYF
V gene: TRBV29-1; D gene: NA; clone size: NA; J gene: TRBJ2-1; CDR3 DNA: TGCAGCGTTGAGGGCATGCGCGGGATTAGCCTCTACAATGAGCAGTTCTTC; CDR3 protein: CSVEGMRGISLYNEQFF
V gene: TRBV5-8; D gene: TRBD2; clone size: NA; J gene: TRBJ2-2; CDR3 DNA: TGTGCCAGCAGCTCAGAACTAGCGGAAAACACCGGGGAGCTGTTTTTT; CDR3 protein: CASSSELAENTGELFF
V gene: TRBV6-1; D gene: TRBD2; clone size: few; J gene: TRBJ2-1; CDR3 DNA: TGTGCCAGCAGTCGGGGACTAGCGGGAGGGCCGTTCTTC; CDR3 protein: CASSRGLAGGPFF
V gene: TRBV29-1; D gene: NA; clone size: few; J gene: TRBJ2-7; CDR3 DNA: TGCAGCCCTGGCAGGGGCTACGAGCAGTACTTC; CDR3 protein: CSPGRGYEQYF
V gene: TRBV12-3/TRBV12-4; D gene: TRBD1; clone size: few; J gene: TRBJ1-2; CDR3 DNA: TGTGCCAGCAGTTTAGCCAGACAGGGAGCTTACACCTTC; CDR3 protein: CASSLARQGAYTF
V gene: TRBV20-1; D gene: TRBD1; clone size: few; J gene: TRBJ1-5; CDR3 DNA: TGCAGTGCTAGGGGGACAGGGGGCGGTCAGCCCCAGCATTTT; CDR3 protein: CSARGTGGGQPQHF
V gene: TRBV20-1; D gene: TRBD2; clone size: few; J gene: TRBJ2-3; CDR3 DNA: TGCAGTGCCATCCGGCCCAGCGGGAGACTCGGCACAGATACGCAGTATTTT; CDR3 protein: CSAIRPSGRLGTDTQYF
V gene: TRBV20-1; D gene: NA; clone size: NA; J gene: TRBJ1-4; CDR3 DNA: TGCAGTGCTAGGGCCCCAGGGGATGAAAAACTGTTTTTT; CDR3 protein: CSARAPGDEKLFF
V gene: TRBV9; D gene: TRBD2; clone size: few; J gene: TRBJ2-1; CDR3 DNA: TGTGCCAGCAGCGCAGGACGGTCCGGAGCGGGAGGGCCCGATGAGCAGTTCTTC; CDR3 protein: CASSAGRSGAGGPDEQFF
V gene: TRBV11-1; D gene: TRBD2; clone size: NA; J gene: TRBJ2-1; CDR3 DNA: TGTGCCAGCAGCTCAAATAGCGGGAGGCGGAGCTCCTACAATGAGCAGTTCTTC; CDR3 protein: CASSSNSGRRSSYNEQFF